This TCR beta chain is drawn from a study of blood T cell repertoires in COVID-19. Germline CDR1 reads ENHRY; CDR2 reads SYGVKD. J lost 5 bases, V lost 6 bases, and 10 bases had no gene match. The CDR3 consists of 16 residues. Method: immunoSEQ multiplex PCR; TCRdb's copy keeps in-frame clones and lacks some. The sample contains under 250,000 clones, just over 85% of which appear only once. The chain recombines TRBV10-3 with TRBJ2-2; 9 nucleotides match TRBD2. The source of this sequence is a man aged 50-59 years with COVID-19, enrolled during active disease. Sequences were obtained from peripheral blood. The CDR3 DNA reads as TGTGCCATCAGCCCTCGTAGCGGGAGTAGTACCGGGGAGCTGTTTTTT. Encoded protein: CAISPRSGSSTGELFF.